These 28 T cell receptor beta chains originate from one sample sequenced in a study of T cell responses to AZD1222 COVID-19 vaccine (dated by TCRdb to the early 2020s). Library construction relied on the immunoSEQ multiplex PCR assay. TCRdb carries this immuneACCESS record with in-frame sequences only. Its versions omit some clonotypes, under half of them owing to an unresolved V gene in the studies checked, with the rest unexplained. The sample table holds some 140,000 clones, of which roughly nine tenths were seen once. The top ten clonotypes cover around 3% of the sample. What this sample's time point label stands for: baseline before first vaccination. This specimen was peripheral blood, taken on day 0 of AZD1222 vaccination. The receptors were gathered from an adult in good health.

V is TRBV29-1 and J is TRBJ1-1; TRBD1 is a possible D gene (5 bases). The CDR3 totals 13 residues. Germline V CDR1 and CDR2: SQVTM, ANQGSEA. V lost 7 bases and J lost 1, with 13 bases in between. The CDR3 reads CSGGTVPNTEAFF. For the CDR3, the DNA is TGCAGCGGGGGGACGGTCCCGAACACTGAAGCTTTCTTT.

This clone was seen just once. The chain joins TRBV18 to TRBJ2-5, with D possibly matching TRBD2 (6 bases). The CDR3 is 15 amino acids. Germline values: CDR1 KGHSH, CDR2 LQKENI. With 6 bases removed from V and 3 bases from J, the gap between germline ends came to 17 bases. The CDR3: CASSPVRGGEETQYF. The CDR3 DNA reads as TGTGCCAGCTCGCCCGTCCGGGGCGGGGAAGAGACCCAGTACTTC. The complete variable domain, with remaining parts taken from reference TRBV18 and TRBJ2-5, reads NAGVMQNPRHLVRRRGQEARLRCSPMKGHSHVYWYRQLPEEGLKFMVYLQKENIIDESGMPKERFSAEFPKEGPSILRIQQVVRGDSAAYFCASSPVRGGEETQYFGPGTRLLVL.

The V gene is TRBV14, the J gene TRBJ2-3, with a weak D call TRBD1 (5 bases). The CDR3 covers 15 residues. V was trimmed by 4 bases and J by 6 bases, leaving 17 bases between them. Germline CDR1 reads SGHDN; CDR2 reads FVKESK. The CDR3 region has the DNA TGTGCCAGCAGCCTTACCACAGGCCCCAGGGATACGCAGTATTTT. This encodes CASSLTTGPRDTQYF. Drawing the rest from reference TRBV14 and TRBJ2-3, the complete variable domain is EAGVTQFPSHSVIEKGQTVTLRCDPISGHDNLYWYRRVMGKEIKFLLHFVKESKQDESGMPNNRFLAERTGGTYSTLKVQPAELEDSGVYFCASSLTTGPRDTQYFGPGTRLTVL.

The table lists this clone with a count of one. This chain connects TRBV6-6 to TRBJ2-2; D call uncertain. Germline assignment: CDR1 MNHNY and CDR2 SVGAGI (reference sequence). The CDR3 extends over 11 amino acids. The ends were cut back, 7 bases at V and 6 bases at J, with 6 bases in the middle. CDR3 bases: TGTGCCAGCAATGTAGCCGGGGAGCTGTTTTTT. This encodes CASNVAGELFF.

This clone occurred once. This sequence joins TRBV20-1 and TRBJ2-5; the D is unclear. Germline V gene lookup returns CDR1 DFQATT and CDR2 SNEGSKA (reference sequence). This CDR3 has 11 amino acids. V lost 3 bases to trimming and J lost 4 bases, with 6 bases between them. DNA of the CDR3: TGCAGTGCTAGGATAGCAGAGACCCAGTACTTC. Protein: CSARIAETQYF.

CDR3 region: CSLERGTDTQYF. The CDR3 DNA reads as TGCAGCCTCGAGAGGGGGACAGATACGCAGTATTTT. The V gene is TRBV29-1, the J gene TRBJ2-3, with D perhaps TRBD1 (6 bases). Trimming took off 8 bases at V and 3 bases at J, with 12 bases between the two ends. The germline V gene encodes CDR1 SQVTM and CDR2 ANQGSEA. The CDR3 loop spans 12 amino acids.

In its sample, this clone was seen a few times. V and J are TRBV3-1 (or the pseudogene TRBV3-2) and TRBJ2-1; 8 bases fit TRBD2. The CDR3 extends over 16 amino acids. The trim removed 4 bases at V and 3 bases at J, leaving 8 bases unmatched. The germline V gene has CDR1 LGHDT and CDR2 YNNKEL (reference sequence). This chain's CDR3 is CASSLPGTRVYNEQFF. The CDR3 coding sequence is TGTGCCAGCAGCCTTCCCGGGACTAGAGTCTACAATGAGCAGTTCTTC.

The V call is TRBV5-1, the J call TRBJ1-4; D ambiguous. There are 14 residues in the CDR3. Trimming pared 0 bases from V and 3 bases from J, leaving 6 bases between. Germline assignment: CDR1 SGHRS and CDR2 YFSETQ. This CDR3 reads CASSLEWANEKLFF. DNA of the CDR3: TGCGCCAGCAGCTTGGAATGGGCTAATGAAAAACTGTTTTTT.

This chain joins TRBV7-6 and TRBJ1-2, with D possibly being TRBD1 (5 bases). CDR3 length: 13 amino acids. Germline loops: CDR1 SGHVS, CDR2 FNYEAQ. The V end was cut by 3 bases, the J end by 3 bases, with 8 bases between. This chain's CDR3 is CASSLGGDYGYTF. CDR3 DNA: TGTGCCAGCAGCTTGGGGGGTGACTATGGCTACACCTTC.

This clone was recorded once. The CDR3 loop reads CASSYDGTAVSGANVLTF. In nucleotides, the CDR3 is TGTGCCAGCAGTTACGACGGGACAGCTGTCTCTGGGGCCAACGTCCTGACTTTC. The V gene is TRBV6-2 or TRBV6-3, the J gene TRBJ2-6; TRBD1 aligns across 7 bases. The CDR3 sequence is 18 residues long. The V gene's germline CDR1 is MNHEY and CDR2 SVGEGT. The ends lost 2 bases at V and 0 bases at J; junction bases unmatched: 7.

The chain uses TRBV19 and TRBJ1-3; TRBD1 is a possible D gene (5 bases). The CDR3 runs to 17 residues. Germline CDR1 and CDR2: LNHDA and SQIVND (reference sequence). The ends were cut back, 6 bases at V and 0 bases at J, with 18 bases in the middle. CDR3 sequence reads: CASRRNDRASSGNTIYF. CDR3 DNA sequence: TGTGCCAGTAGAAGGAACGACAGAGCGAGCTCTGGAAACACCATATATTTT.

The chain uses TRBV28 and TRBJ1-6; D gene uncertain. Trimming took 3 bases from V and 4 from J, leaving 7 bases between them. Germline CDR1 and CDR2: MDHEN and SYDVKM. CDR3 length: 14 residues. The CDR3 DNA reads TGTGCCAGCAGTTTGTCTGTGTATAATTCACCCCTCCACTTT. Translated: CASSLSVYNSPLHF. The whole variable domain, remainder taken from reference TRBV28 and TRBJ1-6, is DVKVTQSSRYLVKRTGEKVFLECVQDMDHENMFWYRQDPGLGLRLIYFSYDVKMKEKGDIPEGYSVSREKKERFSLILESASTNQTSMYLCASSLSVYNSPLHFGNGTRLTVT.

The rearrangement joins TRBV7-2 to TRBJ2-7; no clear D gene. Germline CDR1 and CDR2: SGHTA and FQGNSA. The V gene lost 1 base and the J gene lost 5 bases, with 3 bases spanning the gap. The CDR3 contains 11 residues. Written as DNA, the CDR3 is TGTGCCAGCAGCTTAGACCACGAGCAGTACTTC. Translation: CASSLDHEQYF.

This chain connects TRBV4-3 to TRBJ2-5, with 9 bases matching TRBD2. The CDR3 is 17 residues long. CDR1 and CDR2 (germline): LGHNA, YSLEER. The ends lost 0 bases at V and 0 bases at J; junction bases unmatched: 5. CDR3 region: CASSQDPSSGNQETQYF. The DNA of the CDR3 is TGCGCCAGCAGCCAAGATCCCTCTAGCGGGAACCAAGAGACCCAGTACTTC.

The chain joins TRBV25-1 to TRBJ2-5, with 7 bases identical to TRBD2. V shed 3 bases, J shed 2 bases, and the junction held 6 bases outside the gene matches. Germline lookup yields CDR1 MGHDK and CDR2 SYGVNS. CDR3 length: 15 residues. For the CDR3, the DNA is TGTGCCAGCAGTGAGGGGACTACCACTCAAGAGACCCAGTACTTC. Protein product: CASSEGTTTQETQYF.

This clone appeared once. The chain has TRBV12-3 or TRBV12-4 and TRBJ2-1; 10 bases map to TRBD2. Unmatched junction bases numbered 3, after V lost 6 bases and J lost 10 bases. This CDR3 is 12 amino acids long. The CDR3 here is CASSRGLAEQFF. The DNA for the CDR3 is TGTGCCAGCAGCCGGGGACTAGCGGAGCAGTTCTTC.

The V call is TRBV28, the J call TRBJ2-2; TRBD1 or TRBD2 may be the D gene (5 bases each). The V end lost 6 bases, the J end lost 5 bases, and 13 bases lay between the germline ends. This CDR3 has 14 amino acids. The V gene's germline CDR1 is MDHEN and CDR2 SYDVKM. Here the CDR3 reads CASSPGTATGELFF. The CDR3, as DNA: TGTGCCAGCAGCCCGGGGACGGCAACCGGGGAGCTGTTTTTT.

The chain couples TRBV4-1 to TRBJ2-3; D might be TRBD1 or TRBD2, each matching 5 bases. This CDR3 has 15 residues. The V end was cut by 1 base, the J end by 6 bases, with 14 bases between. Looked up from germline, CDR1 is MGHRA and CDR2 is YSYEKL. CDR3 nucleotides: TGCGCCAGCAGCCAAGTGGGGACCAGAGGGGATACGCAGTATTTT. Protein product: CASSQVGTRGDTQYF.

The rearrangement links TRBV11-2 to TRBJ2-7; weak D call: TRBD2 (5 bases). The CDR3 is 11 amino acids. Germline loops: CDR1 SGHAT, CDR2 FQNNGV. Trimming took off 9 bases at V and 6 bases at J, with 12 bases between the two ends. The CDR3 DNA reads TGTGCCAGTAGACTAAACTCCGAGCAGTACTTC. Amino acids: CASRLNSEQYF.

The chain carries TRBV7-9 and TRBJ1-2; D gene ambiguous. The V end was cut by 1 base, the J end by 5 bases, with 17 bases between. This CDR3 is 16 amino acids long. Germline V gene data show CDR1 as SEHNR and CDR2 as FQNEAQ (reference sequence). The CDR3 sequence is CASSLGSTNDLYGYTF. The CDR3 nucleotides read TGTGCCAGCAGCTTAGGATCGACTAACGACCTTTATGGCTACACCTTC. Looking up the rest from reference TRBV7-9 and TRBJ1-2 gives the full variable domain: DTGVSQNPRHKITKRGQNVTFRCDPISEHNRLYWYRQTLGQGPEFLTYFQNEAQLEKSRLLSDRFSAERPKGSFSTLEIQRTEQGDSAMYLCASSLGSTNDLYGYTFGSGTRLTVV.

V gene TRBV27 combines with J gene TRBJ2-7; 8 bases are a match to TRBD1. Germline V CDR1 and CDR2: MNHEY, SMNVEV (reference sequence). The CDR3 contains 14 residues. J gave up 7 bases and V 5 bases, and 10 bases lay outside the gene matches. The CDR3, as DNA: TGTGCCAGCAGTGCAGGGGGCCTTCTTGGGGAGCAGTACTTC. The encoded protein is CASSAGGLLGEQYF.

The J gene is TRBJ1-5, the V gene TRBV3-1 (or the pseudogene TRBV3-2); a weak D match, TRBD1 (6 bases). V was clipped by 2 bases and J by 2 bases, with 10 bases between them. This CDR3 is built from 15 residues. Germline V lookup: CDR1 LGHDT, CDR2 YNNKEL (reference sequence). As DNA, the CDR3 is TGTGCCAGCAGCCAAACAGGGCCCGGCAATCAGCCCCAGCATTTT. This gives the protein CASSQTGPGNQPQHF.

The chain has TRBV12-3 or TRBV12-4 and TRBJ2-7; D is possibly TRBD1 (6 bases). Deletions cut 5 bases from V and 12 bases from J, with 20 bases between. This CDR3 is 13 amino acids long. This CDR3 is CASSIIQGGPLYF. The CDR3 nucleotides read TGTGCCAGCAGTATAATACAGGGCGGTCCGTTGTACTTC.

This rearrangement joins TRBV2 to TRBJ1-1; 9 bases line up with TRBD1. CDR3 length: 15 residues. J gave up 1 base and V 6 bases, and 6 bases lay outside the gene matches. CDR1 and CDR2 (germline): SNHLY, FYNNEI. DNA of the CDR3: TGTGCCAGCAGACACAGGGACAGGGAGAACACTGAAGCTTTCTTT. Amino acid sequence: CASRHRDRENTEAFF. The full variable domain, in which reference TRBV2 and TRBJ1-1 provide the parts outside the CDR3, is EPEVTQTPSHQVTQMGQEVILRCVPISNHLYFYWYRQILGQKVEFLVSFYNNEISEKSEIFDDQFSVERPDGSNFTLKIRSTKLEDSAMYFCASRHRDRENTEAFFGQGTRLTVV.

This chain connects TRBV12-5 to TRBJ1-5; TRBD1 is a possible D gene (6 bases). From germline, CDR1 is LGHNT and CDR2 FRNRAP. The V end lost 1 base, the J end lost 11 bases, and 15 bases lay between the germline ends. This CDR3 region has 14 residues. CDR3 DNA: TGTGCTAGTGGTTTGGGACAGACACAGGGATCCCAGCATTTT. This codes for CASGLGQTQGSQHF.

V gene TRBV6-4 combines with J gene TRBJ2-1; 7 nucleotides match TRBD1. Trimming at V came to 4 bases and at J to 9 bases, leaving 6 bases not matched to a gene. The CDR3 loop spans 13 amino acids. Germline CDR1 is MRHNA and CDR2 is SNTAGT. The CDR3, as DNA: TGTGCCAGCAGTGTCGACAGGGACGGTGAGCAGTTCTTC. This gives the protein CASSVDRDGEQFF.

The rearrangement links TRBV3-1 (or the pseudogene TRBV3-2) to TRBJ2-5; D might be TRBD2 (8 bases). Deletions cut 5 bases from V and 5 bases from J, with 21 bases between. The CDR3 length is 16 residues. Per the germline V gene, CDR1 is LGHDT and CDR2 is YNNKEL (reference sequence). The CDR3 coding sequence is TGTGCCAGCAGCTCCCCGGGAGGGGGCCTCGGGGAGACCCAGTACTTC. The encoded protein is CASSSPGGGLGETQYF.

The chain couples TRBV6-5 to TRBJ2-7; D is ambiguous. The CDR3 runs to 14 residues. V lost 10 bases and J lost 0, with 16 bases in between. Germline loops: CDR1 MNHEY, CDR2 SVGAGI. The DNA for the CDR3 is TGTGCCACCGGGCACTATCTCACCTCCTACGAGCAGTACTTC. It encodes CATGHYLTSYEQYF.